This T cell receptor (beta chain) was found in a study of identical twins. Germline V gene sequence: CDR1 SGHRS, CDR2 YFSETQ. This CDR3 has 14 amino acids. V was trimmed by 7 bases and J by 4 bases, leaving 17 bases between them. All donors comprised healthy Caucasians. Template switching supplied a universal primer site; unique molecular identifiers were carried on the cDNA. TCRdb reanalysed the 5' RACE reads using MiXCR and keeps one entry per CDR3 protein. Of nearly 900,000 distinct CDR3 sequences in the sample, 9% to 15% are singletons; the top ten hold roughly 1.6%. Study conclusions and caveats: Twin pairs' shared out-of-frame alpha sequences were enriched in low generation probability. Out-of-frame sharing of TCR alpha in monozygotic twins was underestimated by models.

This clonotype has a handful of counts. What it recognizes is unknown. The data also belong to a second study, concerning yellow fever vaccine responses in identical twins.

The clonotype originates from a woman aged 18 to 35 in good health. Sequencing was performed on PBMCs. This sequence joins TRBV5-1 and TRBJ1-1; TRBD1 is a possible D gene (6 bases). In nucleotides, the CDR3 is TGCGCCAGCTCCTCCGGGGGGCTTCGCACTGAAGCTTTCTTT. This gives the protein CASSSGGLRTEAFF.